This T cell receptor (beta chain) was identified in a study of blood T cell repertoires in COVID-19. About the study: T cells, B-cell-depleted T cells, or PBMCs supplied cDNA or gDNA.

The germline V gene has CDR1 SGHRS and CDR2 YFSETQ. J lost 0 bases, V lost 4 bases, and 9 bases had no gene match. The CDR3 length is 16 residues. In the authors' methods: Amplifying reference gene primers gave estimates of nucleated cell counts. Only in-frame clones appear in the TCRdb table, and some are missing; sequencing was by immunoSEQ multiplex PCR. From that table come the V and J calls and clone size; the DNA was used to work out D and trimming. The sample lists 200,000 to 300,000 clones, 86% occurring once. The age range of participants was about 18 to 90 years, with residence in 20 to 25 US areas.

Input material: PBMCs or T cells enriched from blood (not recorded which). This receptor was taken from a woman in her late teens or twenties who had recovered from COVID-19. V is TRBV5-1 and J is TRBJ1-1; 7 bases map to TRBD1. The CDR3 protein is CASSPFPGQMNTEAFF. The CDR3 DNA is TGCGCCAGCAGCCCCTTCCCGGGACAGATGAACACTGAAGCTTTCTTT.